The text below deals with one T cell receptor beta chain. Among the 110 or so subjects of the validation cohort, separate from the roughly 670-subject first cohort, were the donors. Profiled with immunoSEQ multiplex PCR; TCRdb holds only in-frame clones, not every one. The sample holds approximately 46,000 clones, roughly 92% seen once. The source of the sample is a study of cytomegalovirus exposure and HLA in healthy donors. The CDR3 is 14 amino acids. V was shortened by 0 bases and J by 8 bases, with 14 bases between the two germline ends. Germline values: CDR1 SGHRS, CDR2 YFSETQ. Sequenced input: PBMCs. The chain joins TRBV5-1 to TRBJ1-2; D is unclear. This sequence was found in a man between 18 and 35 years old in good health and CMV-seronegative. DNA for the CDR3: TGCGCCAGCAGCTTGGTGGCCTTCGGAGCAGGCTACACCTTC. It is translated as CASSLVAFGAGYTF.